The 8 T cell receptor beta chains below come from one sample, sequenced in a study of cytomegalovirus exposure and HLA in healthy donors (TCRdb year 2017). Library preparation used the immunoSEQ multiplex PCR assay. The multiplex PCR relied on a mix of 60 forward primers for TCR Vbeta segments and 13 reverse primers for TCR Jbeta segments. This is the immuneACCESS table as TCRdb keeps it, with only in-frame sequences that have V and J called. A part of the clones is gone; compared with another copy, unresolved V genes explain less than half, and the rest is unexplained. This sample comprises 100,000 to 150,000 clones, roughly four fifths of them detected only once. The ten largest clones take up 1.5% to 2.5% of the sample. Sequencing input: PBMCs. The receptors shown here come from a man aged 50-60 years in good health and CMV-seronegative.

The gene calls are TRBV4-1 and TRBJ1-2, with 10 bases aligning to TRBD1. Trimming cost V 3 bases and J 8 bases; bases outside gene matches: 15. In germline, CDR1 is MGHRA, CDR2 YSYEKL. The CDR3 spans 17 residues. The CDR3 sequence is CASSHPLGTGDLEGYTF. DNA of the CDR3: TGCGCCAGCAGCCATCCCCTGGGGACAGGGGATCTGGAAGGCTACACCTTC.

Concerning this clone itself: The germline gene is not matched at one end of the junction; a read error may be the cause. The chain carries TRBV7-9 and TRBJ1-6, with 7 bases lining up with TRBD1. Germline assignment: CDR1 SEHNR and CDR2 FQNEAQ (reference sequence). CDR3 length: 17 residues. The chain's CDR3 is CSSSLGHGTAYNSPLHF. The CDR3, as DNA: TGTTCCAGCAGCTTAGGCCACGGGACAGCTTATAATTCACCCCTCCACTTT.

The chain joins TRBV28 to TRBJ1-6; the match to TRBD1 covers 8 bases. The V segment lost 6 bases and the J segment 14 bases; nucleotides outside the gene matches: 12. Germline V lookup: CDR1 MDHEN, CDR2 SYDVKM. The CDR3 loop spans 14 amino acids. CDR3 DNA sequence: TGTGCCAGCAGCCCGGGACAGGTCCAGTTCACCCTCCACTTT. Its protein is CASSPGQVQFTLHF.

The V and J genes are TRBV11-2 and TRBJ1-2; D is ambiguous. V was trimmed by 0 bases and J by 4 bases, leaving 9 bases between them. The CDR3 is made up of 14 amino acids. Germline V CDR1 and CDR2: SGHAT, FQNNGV. CDR3 bases: TGTGCCAGCAGCTTAGATGCGGGCCCCTATGGCTACACCTTC. The encoded protein is CASSLDAGPYGYTF.

The chain joins TRBV2 to TRBJ2-5; the D gene is possibly TRBD1 (6 bases). CDR1 is SNHLY, CDR2 FYNNEI, per germline. Trimming removed 6 bases from V and 2 bases from J, with 16 bases in between. CDR3 length: 15 amino acids. The CDR3: CASSPRGHTQETQYF. CDR3 DNA sequence: TGTGCCAGCAGCCCCCGGGGACACACACAAGAGACCCAGTACTTC.

This clone turned up a few times. The chain has TRBV7-9 and TRBJ1-1, with D maybe TRBD1 (6 bases). V was cut by 4 bases and J by 1 base, with 10 bases left in between. Germline CDR1 is SEHNR and CDR2 is FQNEAQ (reference sequence). The length of the CDR3 is 14 residues. The CDR3 region has the DNA TGTGCCAGCAGCTCGGACAGCAAGAACACTGAAGCTTTCTTT. As protein: CASSSDSKNTEAFF.

The V gene is TRBV5-6, the J gene TRBJ1-5, with D uncertain. Germline CDR1 is SGHDT and CDR2 is YYEEEE. This CDR3 has 12 residues. V was cut by 0 bases and J by 7 bases, with 5 bases left in between. CDR3 in amino acids: CASSLGHQPQHF. CDR3 DNA sequence: TGTGCCAGCAGCTTGGGGCACCAGCCCCAGCATTTT.

V gene TRBV5-1 combines with J gene TRBJ2-7; TRBD2 might be the D (6 bases). CDR1 and CDR2 from the germline V gene are SGHRS and YFSETQ. The CDR3 is 14 amino acids. The germline V and J ends were trimmed by 3 bases and 1 base, with 11 bases remaining between them. This chain's CDR3 is CASSYSEGSYEQYV. CDR3 sequence (DNA): TGCGCCAGCAGCTATTCGGAGGGTTCCTACGAGCAGTACGTC.